This T cell receptor (beta chain) was profiled in a study of early T cells in non-severe SARS-CoV-2 infection. Background on the study: It was bulk RNA from unsorted whole blood that was sequenced, and the chains were unpaired. Study-level points and caveats: CD4 and private specificities were missed by VDJdb matching, which favored anti-spike CD8 responses.

The CDR3 consists of 14 residues. Per germline, CDR1 SGHNT and CDR2 YYREEE (reference sequence). J was trimmed by 10 bases and V by 0 bases; bases with no gene match: 7. In its sample, this clonotype was seen many times. Its target is unknown. Individual cDNA molecules were tagged with unique molecular identifiers. One entry per CDR3 protein, called by TCRdb with MiXCR from the 5' RACE reads. The sample holds just over 95,000 distinct CDR3 sequences, 11% seen once. The chain joins TRBV5-4 to TRBJ2-4; 7 bases are shared with TRBD2. The origin of this receptor is an adult who was a healthcare worker with PCR-confirmed SARS-CoV-2 infection or an uninfected control (not recorded which). Sample: whole blood. The CDR3 reads CASSLVGEGLIQYF. In DNA form, the CDR3 reads TGTGCCAGCAGCTTGGTGGGGGAGGGCCTTATTCAGTACTTC.